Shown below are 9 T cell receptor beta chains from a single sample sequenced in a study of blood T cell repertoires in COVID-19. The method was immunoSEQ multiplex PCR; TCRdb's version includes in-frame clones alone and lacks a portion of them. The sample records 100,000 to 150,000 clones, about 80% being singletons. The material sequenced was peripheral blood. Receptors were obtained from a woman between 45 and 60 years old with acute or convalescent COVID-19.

CDR3 nucleotides: TGTGCCAGCAGTGGCTCGAGACAGGCCATATATGGCTACACCTTC. Its translation is CASSGSRQAIYGYTF. The rearrangement links TRBV2 to TRBJ1-2, with a weak D call TRBD1 (6 bases). The germline V gene has CDR1 SNHLY and CDR2 FYNNEI. V lost 4 bases and J 5 bases, leaving 17 bases between the germline ends. The CDR3 contains 15 residues.

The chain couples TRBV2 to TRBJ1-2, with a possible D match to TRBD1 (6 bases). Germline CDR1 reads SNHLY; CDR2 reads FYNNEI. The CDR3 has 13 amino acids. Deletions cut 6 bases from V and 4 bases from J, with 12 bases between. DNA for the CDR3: TGTGCCAGCAGGAACACAGGGACCTATGGCTACACCTTC. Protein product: CASRNTGTYGYTF.

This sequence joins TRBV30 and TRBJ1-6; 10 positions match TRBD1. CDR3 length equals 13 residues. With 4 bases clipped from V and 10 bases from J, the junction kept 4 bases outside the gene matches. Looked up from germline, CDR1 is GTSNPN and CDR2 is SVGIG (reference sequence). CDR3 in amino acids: CAWTGTGESPLHF. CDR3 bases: TGTGCCTGGACCGGGACAGGGGAGTCACCCCTCCACTTT.

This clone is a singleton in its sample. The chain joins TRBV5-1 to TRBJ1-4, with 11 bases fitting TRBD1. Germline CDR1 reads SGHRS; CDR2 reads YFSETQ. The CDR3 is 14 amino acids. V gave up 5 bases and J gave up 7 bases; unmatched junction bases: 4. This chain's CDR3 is CASSTGTGGEKLFF. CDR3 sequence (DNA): TGCGCCAGCAGTACCGGGACAGGGGGTGAAAAACTGTTTTTT. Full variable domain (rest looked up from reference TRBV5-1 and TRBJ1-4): KAGVTQTPRYLIKTRGQQVTLSCSPISGHRSVSWYQQTPGQGLQFLFEYFSETQRNKGNFPGRFSGRQFSNSRSEMNVSTLELGDSALYLCASSTGTGGEKLFFGSGTQLSVL.

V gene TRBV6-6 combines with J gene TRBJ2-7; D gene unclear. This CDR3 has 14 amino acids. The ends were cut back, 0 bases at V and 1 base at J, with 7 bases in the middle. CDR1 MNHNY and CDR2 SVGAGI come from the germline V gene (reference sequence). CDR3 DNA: TGTGCCAGCAGTTACTCGATTCAGTCCTACGAGCAGTACTTC. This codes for CASSYSIQSYEQYF.

CDR3 amino acids: CASSLVFRGGKGPQHF. In DNA form, the CDR3 reads TGTGCCAGCAGTTTAGTTTTTAGGGGTGGAAAGGGGCCCCAGCATTTT. The V and J genes are TRBV27 and TRBJ1-5; TRBD1 is a possible D gene (5 bases). The germline V gene encodes CDR1 MNHEY and CDR2 SMNVEV (reference sequence). Trimming shortened V by 2 bases and J by 9 bases, and 20 bases separated the two germline ends. This CDR3 is built from 16 residues.

The CDR3 DNA follows: TGCGCCAGCAGCTTGACAGGGGTTGATTTTAGCTCCTATAATTCACCCCTCCACTTT. Amino acids: CASSLTGVDFSSYNSPLHF. The rearrangement links TRBV5-1 to TRBJ1-6, with 7 bases aligning to TRBD1. CDR3 length: 19 amino acids. Per germline, CDR1 SGHRS and CDR2 YFSETQ. The trim removed 1 base at V and 0 bases at J, leaving 10 bases unmatched.

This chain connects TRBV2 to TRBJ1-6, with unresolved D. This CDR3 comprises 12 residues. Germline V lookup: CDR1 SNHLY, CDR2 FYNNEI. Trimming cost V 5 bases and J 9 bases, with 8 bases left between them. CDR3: CASSSQSSPLHF. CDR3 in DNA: TGTGCCAGCAGTTCACAGTCTTCACCCCTCCACTTT.

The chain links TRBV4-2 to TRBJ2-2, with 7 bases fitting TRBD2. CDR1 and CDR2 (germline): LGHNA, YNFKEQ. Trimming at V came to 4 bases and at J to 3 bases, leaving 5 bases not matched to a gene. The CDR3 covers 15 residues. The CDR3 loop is CASSPRGGDTGELFF. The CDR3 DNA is TGTGCCAGCAGCCCCCGTGGGGGGGACACCGGGGAGCTGTTTTTT.